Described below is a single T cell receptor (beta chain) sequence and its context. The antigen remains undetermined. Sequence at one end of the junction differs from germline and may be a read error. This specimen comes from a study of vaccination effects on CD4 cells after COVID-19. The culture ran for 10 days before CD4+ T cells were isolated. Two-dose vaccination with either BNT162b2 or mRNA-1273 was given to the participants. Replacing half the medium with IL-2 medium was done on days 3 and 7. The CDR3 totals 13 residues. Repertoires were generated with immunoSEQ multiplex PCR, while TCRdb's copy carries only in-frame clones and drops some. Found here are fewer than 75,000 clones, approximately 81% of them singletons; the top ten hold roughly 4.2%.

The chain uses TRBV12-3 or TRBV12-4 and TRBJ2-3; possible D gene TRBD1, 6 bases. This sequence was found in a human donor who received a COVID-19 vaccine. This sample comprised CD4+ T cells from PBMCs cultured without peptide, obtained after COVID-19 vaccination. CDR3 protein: CASSLDSTYTQYF. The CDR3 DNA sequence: TGTGCCAGCAGTTTGGACAGCACATATACGCAGTATTTT.